This T cell receptor beta chain was sequenced during a study of shared clonotypes between healthy human individuals (dated by TCRdb to 2020 to 2021). In the study overall: A couple of women and a few men aged 18 to 49 years were included in the cohort. Blood TCR repertoires of a handful of healthy adults were deeply sequenced to estimate repertoire size and the extent of clonotype sharing between individuals. Libraries were prepared and TCR repertoires were sequenced by different laboratories using diverse techniques, in order to increase sequencing depth and limit assay-specific biases. Per donor, leukapheresis produced somewhere between about 0.94 and 8.9 billion PBMCs.

TCR CDR3 regions were amplified from genomic DNA by multiplex PCR using the deep immunoSEQ assay. Extracted genomic DNA from each cell subset was distributed evenly across all wells of several immunoSEQ 96-well plates, and each plate was treated as a replicate. For unsorted PBMC, each replicate PCR was loaded with approximately 330 ng genomic DNA, equivalent to about 33,000 T cell genomes. Ten immunoSEQ deep assay plates were used to sequence the unsorted PBMC genomic DNA. Purified libraries were measured with a Qubit 3.0 fluorometer, size-checked on a Bioanalyzer 2100, and measured again with the KAPA Library Quantification kit. Every immunoSEQ 96-well plate was sequenced on a separate single-read 150-cycle Illumina NextSeq 550 flow cell. The paper's processing steps were these. The immunoSEQ output contained only junctional sequences without quality scores, so filtering could not match that applied to full-length reads. Sequences were annotated with PyIR, a Python wrapper for IgBLAST v1.9, using IMGT germline references to assign V/J genes and CDR3. Reads with weak V/J assignments (E-value above 1e-6), missing CDR3, stop codons, out-of-frame junctions, or ambiguous translated residues were removed. A V3J clonotype was defined by an identical inferred V gene, J gene, and CDR3 amino acid sequence. The percentage overlap between two repertoires was calculated by dividing the number of shared unique clonotypes by the size of the smaller repertoire. Three approaches were used to assess repertoire richness: RTK rarefaction, the Chao1 estimator, and Recon v2.1 estimates of unobserved clonotypes. In its TCRdb copy, this immuneACCESS table keeps in-frame sequences only and misses some clones. Where compared with another copy, unresolved V genes explain less than half of these, and the others have no known cause. That table furnishes V, J and clone size, whereas the DNA furnished D and trimming. Counted in this sample were about 470,000 clones; about four fifths of them appeared once. Roughly an eighth of the sample lies in the top ten.

Of note for this clone: What this receptor recognizes is not known. One base away there is no much larger clone; base qualities are not given.

The donors were healthy, HIV-negative adults with no recently reported acute infections or vaccinations. Only Caucasian adults living in Nashville, Tennessee, USA were represented among the donors. For unsorted samples, tens of millions of PBMCs were counted and genomic DNA was extracted with the QIAamp DNA Blood Mini kit. Blood was collected by leukapheresis, and PBMCs were isolated by Ficoll-Histopaque density gradient centrifugation and then cryopreserved in liquid nitrogen vapor phase. Overall study results and their limits: Pairwise subsampling led to the expectation that sequencing depth would affect the degree of clonotype sharing among donors. Only blood was sampled, and tissue TCR repertoires likely differ from those in blood. The genetic and exposure-history diversity represented was limited by the small number of donors.

The source of this sequence is a woman in her 40s in good health. Some clones in this sample may be carry-over from other donors' samples. The specimen was PBMCs.

The CDR3 reads as follows: CASRVRGSQPQHF. The bases read TGTGCCAGCAGGGTCCGGGGATCTCAGCCCCAGCATTTT. The V and J genes are TRBV6-1 and TRBJ1-5, with no reliable assignment of the D segment. V loses 6 bases of germline sequence and J loses 6 bases, and the interval between the two ends is 12 bases. CDR1 MNHNS and CDR2 SASEGT are derived from the germline V gene. The CDR3 starts with the cysteine, ends with the phenylalanine, and has 13 residues. The kept DNA is CDR3 alone, 39 bases in frame from the first base.